This TCR beta chain originates from a study of blood T cells in healthy people across ages. Using a J-beta primer mix together with a sample-barcoded 5' primer, a second PCR was run for about 6 to 12 cycles. TCRdb re-derived calls from the 5' RACE reads in MiXCR, one entry per CDR3 protein. The sample consists of around 780,000 distinct CDR3 sequences, 56% of them appearing once. Germline lookup yields CDR1 SGHDN and CDR2 FVKESK. The CDR3 is 15 residues long. The ends lost 1 base at V and 8 bases at J; junction bases unmatched: 7. Details on this clonotype: A much more abundant neighbour one base away suggests this may be a read error.

The clonotype comes from a man aged 40-50 years in good health. The J gene is TRBJ2-3, the V gene TRBV14; 9 nucleotides align to TRBD2. Input material: blood. The CDR3, as DNA: TGTGCCAGCAGCCAAGGAGCGGGGGGAGTCGGTACGCAGTATTTT. Its protein product is CASSQGAGGVGTQYF.